This T cell receptor (beta chain) came from a study of cytomegalovirus exposure and HLA in healthy donors (dated by TCRdb to the late 2010s). In the study overall: An earlier analysis of about 530 of the donors reported 276 Gb of sequence data and around 100 million unique TCR beta sequences obtained from about 179 million T cells. Roughly 290 gigabases of sequencing data and 70 million to 95 million unique TCR sequences made up an early release that covered around 640 HLA-typed donors. On average, roughly 250,000 unique TCR beta nucleotide sequences were sequenced per donor among more than 350 genotyped donors of the cohort, with roughly 18% of those sequences being non-productive. In an earlier analysis of 587 of the donors, high-throughput TCR beta sequencing was used to judge whether each TCR beta V gene segment behaved as functional or pseudogenic. The number of typed donors differed by locus: 629-630 for A, B, C, DRB1 and DQB1; approximately 520 for DQA1; 606 for DPA1; and some 450 for DPB1. A later genetic analysis used genome-wide SNP genotypes for about 60% of the roughly 670 donors, treating that subset as a discovery cohort. Among the roughly 390 genotyped donors, under 90% belonged to the genetic ancestry cluster associated with self-reported Caucasian donors. HLA typing included class I and class II loci at four-digit resolution. To predict cytomegalovirus infection status, the study brought together high-throughput TCR immunosequencing, statistical association of individual TCRs with disease status, and machine learning. Rather than using new phenotypic data, the later analysis identified candidate immune exposures from TCR beta sequences and from how often those sequences occurred across donors. The study was designed to test whether signatures of past pathogen exposure could be identified by cataloging public T cell receptors. A separate validation cohort of roughly 120 different subjects was used in addition to the 666-subject first cohort. Donor age, sex, ethnicity and CMV serostatus were compiled together with the repertoire data. Because of strong linkage in the cohort, five DR-DQ haplotypes were treated as single units for association and clustering. The study profiled the T cell repertoires of hundreds of subjects by immunosequencing and related them to cytomegalovirus serostatus. Every repertoire in the discovery cohort had been generated on one and the same sequencing platform. A later analysis re-analyzed previously published TCR beta repertoires from 650 to 800 donors and added high-resolution HLA genotyping to study TCR occurrence patterns. The paper's findings and limits, for the study overall: Compared with the 666-donor mean, donors in an Asian-associated ancestry cluster had fewer N-insertions in productive TCRs, according to a later genetic analysis. In a later analysis, several top co-occurrence clusters were reported to appear linked to parvovirus B19, influenza, CMV and Epstein-Barr virus. Most CMV-associated TCR beta chains appeared to be HLA-restricted in a later analysis, and the HLA associations seemed to be driven largely by CMV exposure. The classifier was reported to diagnose cytomegalovirus status with high specificity and sensitivity in both the original cohort and the validation cohort. Roughly uniform sequencing depth across donors was assumed in presence/absence analyses, although this assumption may not hold. In an earlier analysis of under 600 of the donors, most TCR beta V segments were observed in productive rearrangements about 90% or about 30% of the time, broadly matching IMGT annotations. In a later analysis, the rate of TCR association differed among HLA loci, with DRB1 alleles having the most associated TCRs and HLA-C alleles having the fewest. A further reported finding was that TCR beta sequences accurately predicted the HLA-A and HLA-B alleles for most subjects in the first cohort. HLA typing was unavailable for some donors at each locus, so association tests used only the typed subset. In vitro tests confirmed that a few of the cytomegalovirus-associated TCR beta chains recognize cytomegalovirus antigens. Most TCR sequences were seen in very few donors, while some public TCRs were found in many individuals. Because counts were too low, about 18 rarely observed V segments, including chromosome 9 orphons, were left out of the earlier analysis of several hundred of the donors. In a later genetic analysis, a missense DCLRE1C variant was associated with V-gene and J-gene trimming of TCR beta chains, and the association was replicated in an independent cohort. A group of highly shared sequence variants was considered likely to be a technical artifact of the sequencing pipeline. The cohort was sequenced for TCR beta chains only, and without alpha or paired-chain data the features that could be detected were limited. The only immune exposure information available for the cohort was CMV serostatus. In the study, 150 to 200 TCR beta chains were listed as associated with cytomegalovirus. Some IMGT-functional V segments, including TRBV6-2 and TRBV6-3, could not be distinguished by the 87-base-pair reads and were therefore excluded. Correlated functional status among segregating V segments might reflect linkage disequilibrium, but an unknown experimental factor could not be ruled out. In a later analysis, HLA-associated TCR beta chains were found to be more clonally expanded and to have lower generation probabilities than equally common non-associated chains. A later analysis associated some 17,000 TCR beta sequences with specific HLA alleles at a false discovery rate of 0.05. When HLA alleles, especially DR and DQ, strongly co-occurred, TCR associations were difficult to assign to individual alleles. According to the authors, the approach could potentially be generalized to other disease states and immunological phenotypes.

The cohort comprised some 680 healthy bone marrow donors. All cohort members were sampled while nominally healthy, although unrecorded immune exposures were likely present. The donor was CMV seropositive and belonged to the group of 250 to 350 seropositive cohort members. A peripheral blood sample was provided by each donor, and peripheral blood mononuclear cells were used for TCR beta sequencing. The Qiagen DNeasy Blood Extraction Kit was used to extract genomic DNA from the blood cell samples. The CDR3 runs 16 residues from the cysteine to the phenylalanine. The CDR3 DNA has 48 bases and is translated from base 1. Trimming accounts for 1 base at V and 5 bases at J, while the number of junction bases matched to no gene is 7. CDR1 and CDR2 are drawn from the germline V gene: SGHRS, YFSETQ. The library was produced with the immunoSEQ multiplex PCR assay. The multiplex PCR relied on a mix of 60 forward primers for TCR Vbeta segments and 13 reverse primers for TCR Jbeta segments. The CDR3 region of rearranged TCR beta genes was amplified from genomic DNA with a multiplex PCR assay. The Illumina HiSeq System was used to sequence the amplified TCR beta libraries as 87-base-pair reads. Concerning the study's data processing: A later analysis tallied around 87 million unique TCR beta chains across the 666 repertoires, and roughly 11 million of those chains were shared by two or more donors. A nearest-neighbor algorithm error-corrected the raw reads and collapsed the reads into unique sequences, merging closely related sequences to remove PCR and sequencing errors. CDR3 sequences were aligned to IMGT reference sequences to assign V, D and J gene segments. Each retained sequence needed at least a six-nucleotide match to both a V gene segment and a J gene segment. A rearrangement counted as productive if the CDR3 had no stop codons and remained in frame with V and J, and every other rearrangement counted as non-productive. Following IMGT convention, CDR3 was defined as the stretch from the second conserved V-encoded cysteine up to the conserved J-encoded phenylalanine. The earlier analysis of about 530 of the donors excluded any sequence lacking an unambiguous match to a single V gene segment. An earlier analysis of a few hundred of the donors classified V segments as functional when productive rearrangements were above 56.7% and as segregating when the standard deviation between donors was above 5%. A statistical classification framework was built to diagnose cytomegalovirus status from the catalog of TCR beta chain sequences. A later analysis assigned V and J genes by comparing TCR nucleotide sequences with IMGT/GENE-DB human TR gene sequences. The TCRdist pipeline was used in a later analysis to assign CDR3 sequences and most-parsimonious VDJ recombination scenarios. In a later analysis, each TCR beta chain was defined by its CDR3 amino acid sequence together with its V-gene family, and reads lacking a unique V-gene family were excluded. As a way to deal with suspected cross-contamination and a sequencing artifact, a later analysis dropped under 600 nucleotide sequences that were highly shared and had low generation probability. A later analysis calculated a clonal expansion index for each public chain from normalized within-repertoire ranks of inferred template counts. A later analysis computed generation probabilities with a VDJ recombination model fitted to out-of-frame rearrangements, and checked the results against IGoR. A later analysis scored TCR-TCR, TCR-HLA and TCR-CMV co-occurrence with hypergeometric tests, applying a repertoire-size bias correction to TCR pairs. To estimate false discovery rates, a later analysis permuted the HLA or CMV assignments 20 times. A later analysis grouped co-occurring TCRs with DBSCAN, adding TCRdist sequence similarity when clustering within HLA-allele-positive subsets. Repertoires with fewer than 30,000 or more than 120,000 public chains, plus five repertoires with anomalous nucleotide sharing, were excluded from co-occurrence clustering. Held by TCRdb, this immuneACCESS table contains in-frame sequences only and omits some clones. Under half of the omission traces to an unresolved V gene where checked; the cause of the rest is unknown. V, J and clone size are those of that table, while D and trimming were read from the DNA. The sample contains over 70,000 clones, about two thirds of them found a single time. Together, the top ten hold 20% to 25% of the sample.

To note about this clone: Its antigen target is currently unknown. Base qualities are not at hand, and no much larger clone is one base apart.

Material for sequencing was PBMCs. This sequence uses TRBV5-1 and TRBJ2-1; 9 nucleotides in the junction match TRBD2. The source of this sequence is a woman aged 45-59 years in good health and CMV-seropositive. The DNA sequence is TGCGCCAGCAGCTTGACATGGCTAGCGGGGAACAATGAGCAGTTCTTC. Its translation reads: CASSLTWLAGNNEQFF.